This T cell receptor (beta chain) was found in a study of CD8+CD57+ T cells in acquired aplastic anemia. Findings of the study overall: Patients and controls shared approximately 30 CD8+ CDR3 sequences, highly expressed in patients.

Only a few counts were recorded for this clonotype. What it binds is unknown. An expansion of CD8+CD57+ cells by flow cytometry had been shown in patients chosen for sequencing. All participating patients were living with severe acquired aplastic anemia. No patient had been given any therapy when blood was sampled. Both TCR beta VDJ combination and CDR3 sequence profiling were carried out. Genomic DNA was the template for this profiling. TCRdb analysed the reads with MiXCR anew, one entry per CDR3 protein. Counted here are 200,000 to 250,000 distinct CDR3 sequences, 55% to 65% occurring once; the ten biggest clones make up roughly 53%. The CDR3 runs 16 residues. The germline V gene has CDR1 LNHNV and CDR2 YYDKDF (reference sequence). Trimming left V 3 bases short and J 8 bases short, with 22 bases between.

This TCR derives from a human donor with aplastic anemia. Sequencing input: sorted CD4+, CD8+, or CD8+CD57+ T cells (not recorded which) from PBMCs. J is TRBJ1-2 and V is TRBV15, with a possible D match to TRBD1 (5 bases). For the CDR3, the DNA is TGTGCCACCAGCAGCTCCGGGGCAGGTTTCCCCTGGGGCTACACCTTC. Translation gives CATSSSGAGFPWGYTF.